This T cell receptor beta chain came from a study of cytomegalovirus exposure and HLA in healthy donors. The PCR had 60 Vbeta and 13 Jbeta primers. Sequencing used immunoSEQ multiplex PCR; TCRdb keeps in-frame clones, though not all of them. The data contain roughly 200,000 clones, 81% of them singletons. The CDR3 sequence is 19 residues long. The V and J ends lost 0 bases and 5 bases respectively, with 23 bases between them. In germline, CDR1 is LGHNA, CDR2 YSLEER. The V gene is TRBV4-3, the J gene TRBJ2-1; possible D gene TRBD2, 6 bases. This TCR was sampled from a man in his forties or fifties in good health and CMV-seropositive. The sequenced material came from PBMCs. In DNA, the CDR3 is TGCGCCAGCAGCCAAGATGCGGGGTTGTTCTCGCCCCCCAACAATGAGCAGTTCTTC. It yields the protein CASSQDAGLFSPPNNEQFF.